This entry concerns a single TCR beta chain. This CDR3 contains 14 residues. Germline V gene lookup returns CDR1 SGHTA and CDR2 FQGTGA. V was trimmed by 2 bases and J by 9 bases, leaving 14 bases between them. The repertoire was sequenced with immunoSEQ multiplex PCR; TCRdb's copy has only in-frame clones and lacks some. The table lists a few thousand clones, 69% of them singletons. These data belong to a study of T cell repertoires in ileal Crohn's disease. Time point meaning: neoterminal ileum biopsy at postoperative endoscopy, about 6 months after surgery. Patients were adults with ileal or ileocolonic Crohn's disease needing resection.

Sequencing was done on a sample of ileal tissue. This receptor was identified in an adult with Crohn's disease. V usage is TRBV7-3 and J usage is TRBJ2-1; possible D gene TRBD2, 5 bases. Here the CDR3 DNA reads TGTGCCAGCAGCTTAGAGTACGGTCGGGGTGAGCAGTTCTTC. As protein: CASSLEYGRGEQFF.